This T cell receptor beta chain was documented in a study of T cell responses to AZD1222 COVID-19 vaccine. The study's findings and limits: The peak T cell response came first, and repertoires were sampled only after it.

In its sample, this clone was seen once. Its antigen is unidentified. Sequencing was performed with immunoSEQ multiplex PCR; in TCRdb, only in-frame clones are kept and a portion is missing. The table shows approximately 300,000 clones, with 94% occurring only once. CDR1 and CDR2 (germline): SGHRS, YFSETQ. The CDR3 is 14 residues long. The V and J ends lost 0 bases and 10 bases respectively, with 16 bases between them. This sequence joins TRBV5-1 and TRBJ1-1, with D maybe TRBD1 (5 bases). This TCR came from an adult who received the AZD1222 COVID-19 vaccine. Sequenced here: peripheral blood, sampled 28 days after the second AZD1222 dose. For the CDR3, the DNA is TGCGCCAGCAGCTTGGCCGGGACCACGATGGTAGCTTTCTTT. It specifies CASSLAGTTMVAFF.